This TCR beta chain was found in a study of T-cell memory formation after mild COVID-19. Study-wide context: Clusters were largely donor specific.

Findings and limits, study-wide: Later expanders leaned CD4+, whereas clones that contracted between day 15 and 85 were balanced CD4/CD8.

The 5'RACE method, run with constant-segment primers, produced TCR alpha and TCR beta cDNA libraries (carrying sample barcodes and UMIs). Each CDR3 protein gets one entry after TCRdb re-called the 5' RACE reads with MiXCR. This sample yields about 240,000 distinct CDR3 sequences, of which 9.4% are seen a single time; approximately 20% belongs to the top ten. About this clonotype: Antigen: not known.

The receptor's source is a man aged 18 to 29 who had mild COVID-19 (a few samples of this study predate the infection). Cell type and time point are not known. The specimen sequenced was PBMCs or a T cell subset sorted from them (not recorded which).

This chain's CDR3 is CATSRDPRGHQPQHF. For the CDR3, the DNA is TGTGCCACCAGCAGAGATCCCAGGGGGCATCAGCCCCAGCATTTT. V and J are TRBV15 and TRBJ1-5; 8 bases match TRBD1. CDR1 and CDR2 from the germline V gene are LNHNV and YYDKDF (reference sequence). This CDR3 is built from 15 residues. V lost 0 bases, J lost 5 bases, and 3 bases stayed unmatched.